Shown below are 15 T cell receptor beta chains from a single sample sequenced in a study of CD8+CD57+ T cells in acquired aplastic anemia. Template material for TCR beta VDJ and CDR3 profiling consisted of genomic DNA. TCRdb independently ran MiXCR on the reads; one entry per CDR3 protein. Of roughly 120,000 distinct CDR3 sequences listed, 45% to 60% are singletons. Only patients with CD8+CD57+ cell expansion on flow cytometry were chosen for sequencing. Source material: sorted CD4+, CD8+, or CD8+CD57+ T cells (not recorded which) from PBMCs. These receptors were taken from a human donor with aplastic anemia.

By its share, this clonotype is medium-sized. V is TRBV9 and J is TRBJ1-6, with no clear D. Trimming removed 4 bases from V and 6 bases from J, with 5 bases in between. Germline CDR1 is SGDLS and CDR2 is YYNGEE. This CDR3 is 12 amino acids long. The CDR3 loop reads CASSNINSPLHF. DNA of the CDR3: TGTGCCAGCAGCAATATTAATTCACCCCTCCACTTT.

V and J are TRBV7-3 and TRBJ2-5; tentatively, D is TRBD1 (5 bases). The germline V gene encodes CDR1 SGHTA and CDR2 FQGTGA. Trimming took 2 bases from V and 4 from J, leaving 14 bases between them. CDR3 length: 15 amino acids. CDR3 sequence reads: CASSLGLDRPETQYF. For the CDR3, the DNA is TGTGCCAGCAGCTTAGGTCTAGACAGACCAGAGACCCAGTACTTC.

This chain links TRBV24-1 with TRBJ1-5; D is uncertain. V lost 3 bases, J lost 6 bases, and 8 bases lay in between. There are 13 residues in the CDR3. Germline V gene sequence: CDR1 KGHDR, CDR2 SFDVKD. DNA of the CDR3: TGTGCCACCAGTGATAAGGGCAGTCAGCCCCAGCATTTT. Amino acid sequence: CATSDKGSQPQHF.

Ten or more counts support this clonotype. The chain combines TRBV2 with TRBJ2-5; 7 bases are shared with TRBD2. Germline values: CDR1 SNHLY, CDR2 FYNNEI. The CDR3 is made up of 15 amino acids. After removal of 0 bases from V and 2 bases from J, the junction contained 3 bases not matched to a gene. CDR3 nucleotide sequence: TGTGCCAGCAGTGAAGCCCCCGGGGGGCAAGAGACCCAGTACTTC. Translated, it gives CASSEAPGGQETQYF.

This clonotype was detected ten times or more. The CDR3 region is CASSLSWGGVEQYF. Here the CDR3 DNA reads TGTGCCAGCAGTTTATCGTGGGGAGGAGTCGAGCAGTACTTC. The chain recombines TRBV27 with TRBJ2-7; a weak D match, TRBD2 (6 bases). CDR3 length equals 14 residues. V was trimmed by 0 bases and J by 6 bases, leaving 12 bases between them. Germline CDR1 is MNHEY and CDR2 is SMNVEV (reference sequence).

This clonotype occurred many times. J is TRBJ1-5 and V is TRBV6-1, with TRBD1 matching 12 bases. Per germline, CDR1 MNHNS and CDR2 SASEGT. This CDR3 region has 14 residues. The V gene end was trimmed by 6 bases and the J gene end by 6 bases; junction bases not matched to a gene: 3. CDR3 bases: TGTGCCAGCAGGGGACAGGGGGCGCGTCAGCCCCAGCATTTT. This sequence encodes CASRGQGARQPQHF.

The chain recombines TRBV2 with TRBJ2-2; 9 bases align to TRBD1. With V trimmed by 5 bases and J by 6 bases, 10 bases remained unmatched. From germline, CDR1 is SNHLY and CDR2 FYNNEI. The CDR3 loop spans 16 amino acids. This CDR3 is CASSNSGTGLAGELFF. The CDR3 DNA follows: TGTGCCAGCAGTAATTCCGGGACAGGGCTGGCCGGGGAGCTGTTTTTT.

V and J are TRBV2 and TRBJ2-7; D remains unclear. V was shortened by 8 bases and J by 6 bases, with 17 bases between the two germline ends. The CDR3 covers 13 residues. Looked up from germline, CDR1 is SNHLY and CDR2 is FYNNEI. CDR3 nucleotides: TGTGCCAGCGGAACGATCTACCCCTCCGAGCAGTACTTC. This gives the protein CASGTIYPSEQYF.

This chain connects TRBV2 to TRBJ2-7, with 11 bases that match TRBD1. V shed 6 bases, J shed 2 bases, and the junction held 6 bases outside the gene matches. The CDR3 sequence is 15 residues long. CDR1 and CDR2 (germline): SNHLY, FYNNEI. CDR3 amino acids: CASRGDRGAPYEQYF. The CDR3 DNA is TGTGCCAGCAGGGGGGACAGGGGGGCTCCCTACGAGCAGTACTTC.

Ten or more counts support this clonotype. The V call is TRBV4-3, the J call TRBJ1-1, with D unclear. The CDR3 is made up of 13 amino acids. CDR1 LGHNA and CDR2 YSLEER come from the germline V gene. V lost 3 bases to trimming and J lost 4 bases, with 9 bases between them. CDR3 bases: TGCGCCAGCAGCCAGGGTAGTAGCACTGAAGCTTTCTTT. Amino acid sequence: CASSQGSSTEAFF.

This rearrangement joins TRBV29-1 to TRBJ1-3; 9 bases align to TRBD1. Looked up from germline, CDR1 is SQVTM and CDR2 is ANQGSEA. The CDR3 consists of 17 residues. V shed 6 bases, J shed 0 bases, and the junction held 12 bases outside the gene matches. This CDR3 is CSVGDRALNYSGNTIYF. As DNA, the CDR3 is TGCAGCGTGGGGGACAGGGCGCTGAACTACTCTGGAAACACCATATATTTT.

CDR3 DNA: TGCAGTGCAGAGGGACAGGAAACCTACGAGCAGTACTTC. Translating it yields CSAEGQETYEQYF. V usage is TRBV20-1 and J usage is TRBJ2-7, with TRBD1 identical over 8 bases. This CDR3 comprises 13 residues. The trim removed 6 bases at V and 2 bases at J, leaving 6 bases unmatched. Germline V gene lookup returns CDR1 DFQATT and CDR2 SNEGSKA (reference sequence).

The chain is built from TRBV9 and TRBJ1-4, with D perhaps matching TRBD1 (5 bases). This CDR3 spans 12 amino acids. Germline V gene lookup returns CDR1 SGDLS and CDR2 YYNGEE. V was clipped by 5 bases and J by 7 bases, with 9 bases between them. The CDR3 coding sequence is TGTGCCAGCAGTACGACAGCTGAAAAACTGTTTTTT. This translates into CASSTTAEKLFF.

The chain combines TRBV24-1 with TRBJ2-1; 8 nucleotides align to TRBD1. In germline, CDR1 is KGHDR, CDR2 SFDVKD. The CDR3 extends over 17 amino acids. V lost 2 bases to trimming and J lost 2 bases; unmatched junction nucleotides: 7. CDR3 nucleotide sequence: TGTGCCACCAGTGATTATGACCAGGGGGCCCCCTACAATGAGCAGTTCTTC. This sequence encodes CATSDYDQGAPYNEQFF.

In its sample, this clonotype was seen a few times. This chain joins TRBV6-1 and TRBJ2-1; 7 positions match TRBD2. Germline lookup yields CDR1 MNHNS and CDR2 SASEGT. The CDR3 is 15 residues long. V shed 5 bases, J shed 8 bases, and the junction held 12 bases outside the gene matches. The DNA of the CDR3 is TGTGCCAGCAGTAAGACAAGCGGGGTATACGATGAGCAGTTCTTC. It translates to CASSKTSGVYDEQFF.